Listed below are T cell receptor beta chains from one sample, sequenced in a study of blood T cell repertoires in COVID-19. This table comes from immunoSEQ multiplex PCR, and its TCRdb copy is limited to in-frame clones, with some not included. The sample carries 65,000 to 85,000 clones, roughly nine tenths recorded once. The sequencing sample was made of peripheral blood. Source of these receptors: a man over 45 with active COVID-19. Both conserved end residues are part of each CDR3. A D gene is named only where the DNA matches it firmly. Clone size is not always given. Where it is, it says once, few, many or a class for expanded clones.

d_call,v_call,clone_size,j_call,cdr3_aa,cdr3_nt
NA,TRBV4-1,once,TRBJ1-2,CASSQEAQVRHGYTF,TGCGCCAGCAGCCAAGAAGCCCAGGTTCGCCATGGCTACACCTTC
NA,TRBV7-9,NA,TRBJ2-1,CAGRGYNEQFF,TGTGCCGGGCGCGGGTACAATGAGCAGTTCTTC
TRBD2,TRBV5-1,NA,TRBJ2-2,CASRPEGLAGTGELFF,TGCGCCAGCAGACCAGAAGGACTAGCGGGAACCGGGGAGCTGTTTTTT
NA,TRBV5-1,NA,TRBJ2-7,CASSLEQGGEQYF,TGCGCCAGCAGCTTGGAACAGGGTGGCGAGCAGTACTTC
TRBD2,TRBV15,NA,TRBJ2-7,CATTRTSSSYEQYF,TGTGCCACCACCCGGACTAGCTCTTCCTACGAGCAGTACTTC
TRBD2,TRBV6-1,NA,TRBJ2-4,CASNDGTSGTKNIQYF,TGTGCCAGCAATGACGGTACTAGCGGTACTAAAAACATTCAGTACTTC
NA,TRBV7-2,NA,TRBJ2-2,CASSLATRVGELFF,TGTGCCAGCAGCTTAGCGACCCGGGTCGGGGAGCTGTTTTTT
TRBD1,TRBV29-1,NA,TRBJ2-3,CSVQGQGRGTDTQYF,TGCAGCGTTCAGGGACAGGGAAGGGGCACAGATACGCAGTATTTT
NA,TRBV28,NA,TRBJ2-3,CASSYGSSTDTQYF,TGTGCCAGCAGTTATGGTAGTAGCACAGATACGCAGTATTTT
TRBD1,TRBV24-1,once,TRBJ2-2,CATSDPGQGATGELFF,TGTGCCACCAGTGATCCGGGACAGGGGGCGACCGGGGAGCTGTTTTTT
TRBD1,TRBV11-3,NA,TRBJ2-7,CASSPWTGHYEQYF,TGTGCCAGCAGCCCCTGGACAGGCCACTACGAGCAGTACTTC
NA,TRBV7-9,NA,TRBJ1-6,CASSLAVATESSPLHF,TGTGCCAGCAGCTTAGCAGTCGCGACAGAATCTTCACCCCTCCACTTT
TRBD1,TRBV5-1,once,TRBJ2-1,CASSDRGLEQFF,TGCGCCAGCAGTGACAGGGGTTTGGAGCAGTTCTTC
TRBD2,TRBV15,NA,TRBJ2-1,CATSRELAGNEQFF,TGTGCCACCAGCAGAGAACTAGCGGGGAATGAGCAGTTCTTC
NA,TRBV7-2,NA,TRBJ1-1,CASSSSQGRGTEAFF,TGTGCCAGCAGCTCCTCACAGGGAAGGGGCACTGAAGCTTTCTTT
NA,TRBV7-8,NA,TRBJ2-3,CASSLPYGGDTQYF,TGTGCCAGCAGCTTACCATACGGAGGCGATACGCAGTATTTT
TRBD2,TRBV2,NA,TRBJ2-6,CASSLRTLGGLSGANVLTF,TGTGCCAGCAGTCTTCGGACACTGGGAGGGCTTTCTGGGGCCAACGTCCTGACTTTC
NA,TRBV3-1/TRBV3-2,NA,TRBJ2-7,CASSQDLDRHYEQYF,TGTGCCAGCAGCCAAGACCTCGACCGACACTACGAGCAGTACTTC
TRBD2,TRBV7-8,NA,TRBJ2-1,CASSLEASGIYNEQFF,TGTGCCAGCAGCTTAGAAGCTAGCGGGATCTACAATGAGCAGTTCTTC
NA,TRBV7-9,NA,TRBJ1-2,CASSLIFPGNYGYTF,TGTGCCAGCAGCTTAATCTTTCCGGGGAACTATGGCTACACCTTC
NA,TRBV12-2,NA,TRBJ2-1,CASRPRASGRDQSLYNEQFF,TGTGCAAGTCGCCCAAGGGCTAGCGGGAGGGATCAAAGCCTCTACAATGAGCAGTTCTTC
TRBD1,TRBV4-3,once,TRBJ2-7,CASSQDFRGLSEQYF,TGCGCCAGCAGCCAAGATTTCAGGGGGTTAAGCGAGCAGTACTTC
NA,TRBV6-4,NA,TRBJ2-3,CASSAQHGQFSTDTQYF,TGTGCCAGCAGTGCCCAACACGGACAGTTTAGCACAGATACGCAGTATTTT
TRBD1,TRBV5-1,NA,TRBJ2-5,CASSLVGQGAKETQYF,TGCGCCAGCAGCTTGGTAGGGCAGGGGGCAAAGGAGACCCAGTACTTC
NA,TRBV7-3,NA,TRBJ2-3,CASSLGGLSTDTQYF,TGTGCCAGCAGCTTAGGGGGGTTGAGCACAGATACGCAGTATTTT
NA,TRBV7-2,NA,TRBJ1-3,CASSPTGTGGNTIYF,TGTGCCAGCAGCCCCACCGGGACTGGGGGAAACACCATATATTTT
TRBD1,TRBV18,NA,TRBJ2-3,CASSKGQRSTDTQYF,TGTGCCAGCTCGAAGGGACAGCGAAGCACAGATACGCAGTATTTT
NA,TRBV27,NA,TRBJ2-1,CASMRAFGNEQFF,TGTGCCAGCATGAGGGCGTTCGGCAATGAGCAGTTCTTC
NA,TRBV5-4,NA,TRBJ2-7,CASSSRLEFHEQYF,TGTGCCAGCAGCTCAAGACTAGAATTCCACGAGCAGTACTTC
NA,TRBV6-6,NA,TRBJ1-1,CASNPTGNTEAFF,TGTGCCAGCAACCCGACAGGGAACACTGAAGCTTTCTTT
NA,TRBV5-1,NA,TRBJ2-3,CASSLELSDTQYF,TGCGCCAGCAGCTTGGAACTGTCGGATACGCAGTATTTT
NA,TRBV10-3,once,TRBJ1-5,CAISESSPSNQPQHF,TGTGCCATCAGTGAGTCGAGTCCCAGCAATCAGCCCCAGCATTTT
TRBD1,TRBV18,NA,TRBJ1-2,CASSPGPGQATYGYTF,TGTGCCAGCTCACCGGGCCCGGGACAGGCCACCTATGGCTACACCTTC
TRBD2,TRBV19,NA,TRBJ2-1,CASKSSGQYNEQFF,TGTGCCAGTAAGTCTAGCGGGCAATACAATGAGCAGTTCTTC
TRBD2,TRBV18,NA,TRBJ2-5,CASSRLAGGETQYF,TGTGCCAGCTCACGACTAGCGGGAGGTGAGACCCAGTACTTC
NA,TRBV7-2,NA,TRBJ2-7,CASSLDVTSEQYF,TGTGCCAGCAGCTTAGATGTAACAAGTGAGCAGTACTTC
NA,TRBV5-6,NA,TRBJ1-2,CASSPTTVWYGYTF,TGTGCCAGCAGCCCAACGACAGTTTGGTATGGCTACACCTTC
NA,TRBV28,NA,TRBJ1-3,CASSETGPGNTIYF,TGTGCCAGCAGCGAAACAGGGCCTGGAAACACCATATATTTT
TRBD1,TRBV7-3,NA,TRBJ2-5,CASSQGGGQGWETQYF,TGTGCCAGCAGCCAAGGTGGCGGACAGGGGTGGGAGACCCAGTACTTC
TRBD2,TRBV19,once,TRBJ2-1,CASSIALAGSEQFF,TGTGCCAGTAGTATAGCACTAGCGGGGAGTGAGCAGTTCTTC
NA,TRBV5-1,once,TRBJ2-3,CASSPGVGSSTDTQYF,TGCGCCAGCAGCCCTGGAGTCGGGTCGAGTACAGATACGCAGTATTTT
TRBD1,TRBV6-2/TRBV6-3,NA,TRBJ1-5,CASSPDRTSNQPQHF,TGTGCCAGCAGCCCGGACAGGACTAGCAATCAGCCCCAGCATTTT
NA,TRBV14,NA,TRBJ1-2,CASSQVQGSNYGYTF,TGTGCCAGCAGCCAAGTCCAGGGGAGTAACTATGGCTACACCTTC
NA,TRBV9,NA,TRBJ1-3,CASSAGLLSAGNTIYF,TGTGCCAGCAGCGCGGGTCTGTTGTCGGCCGGAAACACCATATATTTT